What follows are 30 T cell receptor beta chains derived from one specimen sequenced in a study of blood T cell repertoires in COVID-19. The protocol was immunoSEQ multiplex PCR, while the TCRdb copy is restricted to in-frame clones and leaves out a portion. The data hold 260,000 or so clones, with nearly 90% observed a single time. The material sequenced was peripheral blood. These TCRs come from a man aged 18 to 30 with active or convalescent COVID-19.

In this sample, this clone turned up once. The V and J genes are TRBV14 and TRBJ2-7; tentative D call: TRBD2 (5 bases). CDR3 length equals 14 residues. Trimming took 0 bases from V and 3 from J, leaving 9 bases between them. Germline values: CDR1 SGHDN, CDR2 FVKESK. CDR3 sequence reads: CASSQERALYEQYF. The CDR3 DNA is TGTGCCAGCAGCCAAGAGAGGGCCCTCTACGAGCAGTACTTC.

CDR3 sequence: CASTLAGGPLETQYF. The CDR3 nucleotides read TGTGCCAGCACCCTAGCGGGGGGCCCGCTTGAGACCCAGTACTTC. The chain combines TRBV25-1 with TRBJ2-5; TRBD2 agrees at 11 bases. The CDR3 extends over 15 amino acids. Looked up from germline, CDR1 is MGHDK and CDR2 is SYGVNS. After removal of 7 bases from V and 5 bases from J, the junction contained 9 bases not matched to a gene.

The V call is TRBV10-1, the J call TRBJ1-6; perhaps TRBD1 as D (6 bases). The length of the CDR3 is 16 residues. In germline, CDR1 is WNHNN, CDR2 SYGVQD (reference sequence). Deletions cut 6 bases from V and 6 bases from J, with 18 bases between. This CDR3 reads CASSEDAIRGNSPLHF. The CDR3 nucleotides read TGCGCCAGCAGCGAGGACGCTATCAGGGGTAATTCACCCCTCCACTTT.

V gene TRBV12-3 or TRBV12-4 combines with J gene TRBJ2-7, with a tentative D call TRBD1 (6 bases). The V and J ends lost 6 bases and 5 bases respectively, with 11 bases between them. This CDR3 is 12 amino acids long. The CDR3 region is CASSIQGDEQYF. CDR3 sequence (DNA): TGTGCCAGCAGCATACAGGGTGACGAGCAGTACTTC.

The gene calls are TRBV6-5 and TRBJ2-3; D call uncertain. In germline, CDR1 is MNHEY, CDR2 SVGAGI. V lost 0 bases, J lost 6 bases, and 4 bases lay in between. The CDR3 is 12 residues long. CDR3 DNA sequence: TGTGCCAGCAGTTACTCACGGGATACGCAGTATTTT. Protein: CASSYSRDTQYF.

The table lists this clone with a few counts. The chain uses TRBV6-5 and TRBJ2-7; unclear D gene. Germline lookup yields CDR1 MNHEY and CDR2 SVGAGI. The CDR3 consists of 11 residues. Trimming removed 10 bases at V and 0 bases at J, with 7 bases between. The CDR3 nucleotides read TGTGCCATAAGCCCCTCCTACGAGCAGTACTTC. Its protein is CAISPSYEQYF.

The chain couples TRBV6-5 to TRBJ1-5; 8 nucleotides match TRBD1. After removal of 5 bases from V and 3 bases from J, the junction contained 3 bases not matched to a gene. The CDR3 has 14 amino acids. Germline values: CDR1 MNHEY, CDR2 SVGAGI. The CDR3 here is CASSRTGYNQPQHF. CDR3 sequence (DNA): TGTGCCAGCAGTCGGACAGGGTACAATCAGCCCCAGCATTTT.

J is TRBJ2-1 and V is TRBV6-5; tentatively, D is TRBD1 (6 bases). V gave up 6 bases and J gave up 0 bases, with 12 bases separating them. This CDR3 contains 15 residues. Germline V gene lookup returns CDR1 MNHEY and CDR2 SVGAGI. The CDR3 nucleotides are TGTGCCAGCAGGCAGGGGATTAGCTCCTACAATGAGCAGTTCTTC. This codes for CASRQGISSYNEQFF.

V and J are TRBV19 and TRBJ2-1; maybe TRBD1 (7 bases). This CDR3 has 14 residues. Looked up from germline, CDR1 is LNHDA and CDR2 is SQIVND (reference sequence). The V end was cut by 10 bases, the J end by 3 bases, with 16 bases between. CDR3 coding DNA: TGTGCCACTACGGGCAGGGGGGACTACAATGAGCAGTTCTTC. Translated, it gives CATTGRGDYNEQFF. Full variable domain (rest looked up from reference TRBV19 and TRBJ2-1): DGGITQSPKYLFRKEGQNVTLSCEQNLNHDAMYWYRQDPGQGLRLIYYSQIVNDFQKGDIAEGYSVSREKKESFPLTVTSAQKNPTAFYLCATTGRGDYNEQFFGPGTRLTVL.

DNA for the CDR3: TGTGCCAGCAGACCCGACAGATACAATGAGCAGTTCTTC. This encodes CASRPDRYNEQFF. The chain couples TRBV7-6 to TRBJ2-1, with D perhaps TRBD1 (5 bases). The V and J ends lost 6 bases and 4 bases respectively, with 10 bases between them. CDR1 and CDR2 from the germline V gene are SGHVS and FNYEAQ. CDR3 size: 13 residues.

V gene TRBV2 combines with J gene TRBJ1-3, with D hard to call. The CDR3 runs 13 residues. Germline values: CDR1 SNHLY, CDR2 FYNNEI. V shed 6 bases and J shed 4 bases, with 10 bases lying between them. The CDR3 sequence: CASRRDTGNTIYF. CDR3 in DNA: TGTGCCAGCAGGAGGGATACGGGAAACACCATATATTTT.

This clone was seen a few times. The V gene is TRBV15, the J gene TRBJ1-4, with TRBD1 identical over 9 bases. The junction had 1 base not matched to a gene; V was cut back by 0 bases and J by 5 bases. Germline loops: CDR1 LNHNV, CDR2 YYDKDF (reference sequence). CDR3 length: 15 amino acids. CDR3 nucleotides: TGTGCCACCAGCAGAGAACAGGGGGCGAATGAAAAACTGTTTTTT. As protein: CATSREQGANEKLFF.

V is TRBV6-1 and J is TRBJ1-2, with a weak D call TRBD1 (6 bases). V lost 6 bases to trimming and J lost 8 bases, with 13 bases between them. The CDR3 loop spans 12 amino acids. CDR1 and CDR2 (germline): MNHNS, SASEGT. CDR3 sequence: CASRTLQGGYTF. As DNA, the CDR3 is TGTGCCAGCAGAACCTTACAGGGCGGCTACACCTTC.

The gene calls are TRBV6-1 and TRBJ2-7; 8 nucleotides match TRBD1. The length of the CDR3 is 16 residues. Trimming took 3 bases from V and 2 from J; bases not matched to a gene: 9. Germline loops: CDR1 MNHNS, CDR2 SASEGT. In DNA form, the CDR3 reads TGTGCCAGCAGTGAGGTTTCGGGGACAGGCCCCTACGAGCAGTACTTC. The encoded protein is CASSEVSGTGPYEQYF.

The V and J genes are TRBV25-1 and TRBJ1-1, with TRBD1 identical over 8 bases. Trimming cost V 7 bases and J 2 bases; bases outside gene matches: 9. Germline V CDR1 and CDR2: MGHDK, SYGVNS. This CDR3 is built from 15 residues. The CDR3 protein is CASKTHRGVNTEAFF. DNA for the CDR3: TGTGCCAGCAAAACCCACAGGGGGGTTAACACTGAAGCTTTCTTT. Full variable domain (outside the CDR3, taken from reference TRBV25-1 and TRBJ1-1): EADIYQTPRYLVIGTGKKITLECSQTMGHDKMYWYQQDPGMELHLIHYSYGVNSTEKGDLSSESTVSRIRTEHFPLTLESARPSHTSQYLCASKTHRGVNTEAFFGQGTRLTVV.

The gene calls are TRBV9 and TRBJ1-3; D possibly corresponds to TRBD1 (5 bases). Between the trimmed V and J ends, which lost 3 bases and 4 bases, there was a span of 14 bases. The germline V gene encodes CDR1 SGDLS and CDR2 YYNGEE. The CDR3 length is 15 residues. The CDR3 here is CASSEGGAAGNTIYF. The CDR3 bases are TGTGCCAGCAGCGAGGGCGGGGCGGCGGGAAACACCATATATTTT. Full variable domain (outside the CDR3, taken from reference TRBV9 and TRBJ1-3): DSGVTQTPKHLITATGQRVTLRCSPRSGDLSVYWYQQSLDQGLQFLIQYYNGEERAKGNILERFSAQQFPDLHSELNLSSLELGDSALYFCASSEGGAAGNTIYFGEGSWLTVV.

CDR3: CASSLEQGASQETQYF. In DNA form, the CDR3 reads TGTGCCAGCAGCTTAGAACAGGGGGCTTCTCAAGAGACCCAGTACTTC. The J gene is TRBJ2-5, the V gene TRBV7-8, with TRBD1 identical over 9 bases. J gave up 2 bases and V 1 base, and 5 bases lay outside the gene matches. CDR1 SGHVS and CDR2 FQNEAQ come from the germline V gene. The CDR3 consists of 16 residues.

This clone was observed a single time. The genes are TRBV5-6 and TRBJ1-1; the D gene is possibly TRBD1 (6 bases). The CDR3 contains 14 residues. V lost 0 bases and J lost 1, with 7 bases in between. CDR1 is SGHDT and CDR2 is YYEEEE in the germline V gene. For the CDR3, the DNA is TGTGCCAGCAGCTTGGTACAGGGGAACACTGAAGCTTTCTTT. Its protein product is CASSLVQGNTEAFF.

The chain is built from TRBV4-1 and TRBJ2-3, with TRBD2 identical over 15 bases. J gave up 6 bases and V 4 bases, and 8 bases lay outside the gene matches. This CDR3 spans 17 amino acids. Looked up from germline, CDR1 is MGHRA and CDR2 is YSYEKL. The CDR3 nucleotides read TGCGCCAGCAGCCCTATCGGACTAGCGGGGGGGCAGGATACGCAGTATTTT. This encodes CASSPIGLAGGQDTQYF.

The chain joins TRBV5-4 to TRBJ2-5; 8 bases fit TRBD2. The CDR3 consists of 15 residues. Trimming removed 4 bases from V and 3 bases from J; junction bases left unmatched: 8. Germline CDR1 SGHNT, CDR2 YYREEE (reference sequence). The CDR3 nucleotides read TGTGCCAGCAGCCTCGACCCGGGGGGGGAAGAGACCCAGTACTTC. Amino acid sequence: CASSLDPGGEETQYF. Supplemented by reference TRBV5-4 and TRBJ2-5, the full variable domain reads ETGVTQSPTHLIKTRGQQVTLRCSSQSGHNTVSWYQQALGQGPQFIFQYYREEENGRGNFPPRFSGLQFPNYSSELNVNALELDDSALYLCASSLDPGGEETQYFGPGTRLLVL.

This chain uses TRBV13 with TRBJ1-1, with 7 bases identical to TRBD1. Trimming removed 0 bases from V and 2 bases from J; junction bases left unmatched: 6. This CDR3 spans 16 amino acids. CDR1 is PRHDT and CDR2 is FYEKMQ in the germline V gene (reference sequence). CDR3 bases: TGTGCCAGCAGCTTAGGAGGGACAGTCGTCAACACTGAAGCTTTCTTT. This codes for CASSLGGTVVNTEAFF.

The chain couples TRBV5-1 to TRBJ2-1; D unclear. Germline loops: CDR1 SGHRS, CDR2 YFSETQ. Trimming removed 0 bases at V and 8 bases at J, with 12 bases between. CDR3 length equals 14 residues. CDR3 DNA sequence: TGCGCCAGCAGCTTGGGACTCCCTTCGGATGAGCAGTTCTTC. Translating it yields CASSLGLPSDEQFF.

This chain connects TRBV3-1 (or the pseudogene TRBV3-2) to TRBJ2-7; TRBD2 is a possible D gene (7 bases). Between the trimmed V and J ends, which lost 5 bases and 7 bases, there was a span of 18 bases. Germline values: CDR1 LGHDT, CDR2 YNNKEL (reference sequence). The CDR3 covers 14 residues. CDR3 in amino acids: CASSSQGGAGEQYF. The CDR3 DNA follows: TGTGCCAGCAGCTCTCAAGGGGGGGCAGGGGAGCAGTACTTC.

The chain links TRBV9 to TRBJ2-1; TRBD2 matches at 7 bases. The CDR3 runs to 15 residues. Unmatched junction bases numbered 2, after V lost 2 bases and J lost 0 bases. CDR1 is SGDLS, CDR2 YYNGEE, per germline. In nucleotides, the CDR3 is TGTGCCAGCAGCGTCGGCGGGGGCTCCTACAATGAGCAGTTCTTC. It yields the protein CASSVGGGSYNEQFF.

The J gene is TRBJ1-6, the V gene TRBV7-9, with D possibly being TRBD1 (6 bases). With 5 bases removed from V and 9 bases from J, the gap between germline ends came to 20 bases. Germline CDR1 and CDR2: SEHNR and FQNEAQ (reference sequence). The length of the CDR3 is 16 residues. The chain's CDR3 is CASSPTSQGLSSPLHF. The CDR3 nucleotides read TGTGCCAGCAGCCCAACCTCGCAGGGGTTAAGTTCACCCCTCCACTTT. Based on the CDR3 plus reference TRBV7-9 and TRBJ1-6, the full variable domain is DTGVSQNPRHKITKRGQNVTFRCDPISEHNRLYWYRQTLGQGPEFLTYFQNEAQLEKSRLLSDRFSAERPKGSFSTLEIQRTEQGDSAMYLCASSPTSQGLSSPLHFGNGTRLTVT.

The J gene is TRBJ1-4, the V gene TRBV5-5; perhaps TRBD1 as D (6 bases). CDR3 length equals 13 residues. V was pared by 3 bases and J by 8 bases, with 11 bases between. CDR1 is SGHKS and CDR2 is YYEKEE in the germline V gene (reference sequence). CDR3 nucleotides: TGTGCCAGCAGCTCAGGGGACCGAGAAAAACTGTTTTTT. As protein: CASSSGDREKLFF.

V usage is TRBV6-2 or TRBV6-3 and J usage is TRBJ1-2; D is uncertain. There are 13 residues in the CDR3. Between the trimmed V and J ends, which lost 2 bases and 7 bases, there was a span of 11 bases. CDR1 is MNHEY, CDR2 SVGEGT, per germline. The CDR3 protein is CASSYDISFGYTF. CDR3 coding DNA: TGTGCCAGCAGTTACGACATTTCCTTTGGCTACACCTTC.

This chain joins TRBV7-2 and TRBJ2-4; the D gene is possibly TRBD2 (6 bases). Trimming removed 5 bases from V and 0 bases from J, with 14 bases in between. The germline CDR1 and CDR2 sequences are SGHTA and FQGNSA. This CDR3 region has 16 residues. CDR3 in amino acids: CASSAVSGLAKNIQYF. In DNA, the CDR3 is TGTGCCAGCAGCGCCGTTAGCGGATTAGCCAAAAACATTCAGTACTTC.

The J gene is TRBJ1-2, the V gene TRBV19, with a tentative D call TRBD1 (5 bases). CDR1 and CDR2 from the germline V gene are LNHDA and SQIVND (reference sequence). This CDR3 comprises 12 residues. V lost 5 bases and J 7 bases, leaving 11 bases between the germline ends. CDR3 sequence reads: CASSVQGSGYTF. DNA for the CDR3: TGTGCCAGTAGTGTCCAGGGCTCTGGCTACACCTTC.

The CDR3 nucleotides are TGCGCCAGCAGTTTTGCTAGCGGGGGGGCTTACTACGAGCAGTACTTC. Encoded protein: CASSFASGGAYYEQYF. This chain links TRBV5-1 with TRBJ2-7, with 12 bases aligning to TRBD2. The junction had 9 bases not matched to a gene; V was cut back by 5 bases and J by 3 bases. The V gene's germline CDR1 is SGHRS and CDR2 YFSETQ. The CDR3 sequence is 16 residues long.